This TCR beta chain stems from a study of cytomegalovirus exposure and HLA in healthy donors (dated by TCRdb to the late 2010s). Background for the entire study: According to an earlier analysis of 587 of the donors, some 180 million T cells yielded some 120 million unique TCR beta sequences and 276 Gb of sequence data. Approximately 300 gigabases of sequencing data and 75 million to 85 million unique TCR sequences made up an early release that covered over 550 HLA-typed donors. Among the roughly 400 genotyped donors, around 81% belonged to the genetic ancestry cluster associated with self-reported Caucasian donors. The aim of the study was to test whether cataloging public T cell receptors could identify signatures of past pathogen exposure. The T cell repertoires of 700 or so subjects were profiled by immunosequencing and related to cytomegalovirus serostatus. Along with the roughly 700-subject first cohort, a separate validation cohort of around 110 different subjects was used. To predict cytomegalovirus infection status, the study combined high-throughput TCR immunosequencing, statistical association of individual TCRs with disease status, and machine learning. To study patterns of TCR occurrence, a later analysis re-analyzed previously published TCR beta repertoires from more than 550 donors and added high-resolution HLA genotyping. Rather than drawing on any new phenotypic data, the later analysis identified candidate immune exposures from TCR beta sequences and the way those sequences occurred across donors. An earlier analysis of some 500 of the donors applied high-throughput TCR beta sequencing to assess whether each TCR beta V gene segment acted as functional or pseudogenic. Donor age, sex, ethnicity and CMV serostatus were compiled alongside the repertoire data. Genome-wide SNP genotypes for about 65% of the roughly 670 donors were used in a later genetic analysis, which treated that subset as a discovery cohort. Every discovery cohort repertoire had been produced on one sequencing platform. Class I and class II HLA loci were covered by the typing at four-digit resolution. Typing coverage varied by locus: 629-630 donors for A, B, C, DRB1 and DQB1; roughly 500 for DQA1; over 600 for DPA1; approximately 450 for DPB1. Four to six DR-DQ haplotypes were handled as single units for association and clustering, since linkage in the cohort was strong. Among some 410 genotyped donors of the cohort, an average of 235,054 unique TCR beta nucleotide sequences were sequenced per donor, around 20% of them non-productive.

Note on this clone: Which antigen it targets is not known. No base quality information exists; no much larger clone differs at one position.

The library came from the immunoSEQ multiplex PCR assay. The multiplex PCR relied on a mix of 60 forward primers for TCR Vbeta segments and 13 reverse primers for TCR Jbeta segments. A multiplex PCR assay on genomic DNA amplified the CDR3 region of rearranged TCR beta genes. The amplified TCR beta libraries were sequenced on the Illumina HiSeq System as 87-base-pair reads. Per the source publication's procedure: A later analysis counted 65 million to 90 million unique TCR beta chains across the 550 to 800 repertoires, and around 9.9 million of these chains were shared by at least two donors. Raw reads were error-corrected and collapsed into unique sequences with a nearest-neighbor algorithm that merged closely related sequences to remove PCR and sequencing errors. V, D and J gene segments were assigned by aligning CDR3 sequences to IMGT reference sequences. For a sequence to be retained, a match of at least six nucleotides was required to both a V gene segment and a J gene segment. A rearrangement was called productive if the CDR3 had no stop codons and remained in frame with V and J, and every other rearrangement was called non-productive. CDR3 was defined by IMGT convention, running from the second conserved V-encoded cysteine to the conserved J-encoded phenylalanine. Sequences without an unambiguous match to a single V gene segment were excluded from the earlier analysis of almost 600 of the donors. In an earlier analysis of more than 500 of the donors, a V segment was called functional when productive rearrangements were above 56.7%, and segregating when the standard deviation between donors exceeded 5%. A statistical classification framework was built for diagnosing cytomegalovirus status from the catalog of TCR beta chain sequences. In a later analysis, V and J genes were assigned by comparing TCR nucleotide sequences against IMGT/GENE-DB human TR gene sequences. In a later analysis, CDR3 sequences and most-parsimonious VDJ recombination scenarios were assigned using the TCRdist pipeline. In a later analysis, each TCR beta chain was defined by its CDR3 amino acid sequence together with its V-gene family, and reads lacking a unique V-gene family were excluded. As a way to deal with suspected cross-contamination and a sequencing artifact, a later analysis dropped 450 to 600 nucleotide sequences that were highly shared and had low generation probability. In a later analysis, a clonal expansion index for each public chain was calculated from normalized within-repertoire ranks of inferred template counts. In a later analysis, generation probabilities were computed using a VDJ recombination model fitted to out-of-frame rearrangements, and the results were checked against IGoR. Hypergeometric tests were used in a later analysis to score TCR-TCR, TCR-HLA and TCR-CMV co-occurrence, with a repertoire-size bias correction applied to the TCR pairs. False discovery rates were estimated in a later analysis by permuting HLA or CMV assignments 20 times. In a later analysis, co-occurring TCRs were grouped with DBSCAN, and TCRdist sequence similarity was added when clustering was performed within HLA-allele-positive subsets. Co-occurrence clustering excluded repertoires with fewer than 30,000 or more than 120,000 public chains, plus five with anomalous nucleotide sharing. The table was pulled from immuneACCESS by TCRdb, which kept in-frame rearrangements only. Such tables lose some clones; where checked, under half of the loss comes from unresolved V genes, and the rest has no known cause. D and trimming come from the DNA, and the V and J calls and clone size come from that table. A total of approximately 140,000 clones appear in this sample, over 75% of them only once. Jointly, the top ten make up 2% to 3% of the sample.

V and J are truncated by 5 bases and 2 bases respectively, leaving an intervening sequence of 7 bases. From cysteine to phenylalanine, the CDR3 is 13 amino acids long. Only the CDR3 DNA stays, 39 bases, in frame from base 1. The germline V gene specifies SNHLY as CDR1 and FYNNEI as CDR2. Overall study results and their limits: Assigning TCR associations to individual alleles was difficult when HLA alleles, especially DR and DQ, strongly co-occurred. The authors suggested that the approach could potentially be extended to other disease states and immunological phenotypes. In an earlier analysis of 587 of the donors, most TCR beta V segments appeared in productive rearrangements about 87% or about 30% of the time, broadly matching IMGT annotations. In a later analysis, several top co-occurrence clusters were reported to appear linked to parvovirus B19, influenza, CMV and Epstein-Barr virus. In a later genetic analysis, fewer N-insertions in productive TCRs were reported among donors in an Asian-associated ancestry cluster than the roughly 700-donor mean. According to a later analysis, TCR association rates differed among HLA loci, with DRB1 alleles showing the most associated TCRs and HLA-C alleles showing the fewest. Correlated functional status among segregating V segments might be attributable to linkage disequilibrium, but an unknown experimental factor could not be ruled out. Most TCR sequences were observed very rarely across donors, whereas some public TCRs were present in many individuals. CMV serostatus was the only immune exposure information available for the cohort. In a later analysis, HLA-associated TCR beta chains showed more clonal expansion and lower generation probabilities than non-associated chains that were equally common. Because HLA typing was missing for some donors at each locus, association tests included only the typed subset. The earlier analysis of approximately 540 of the donors excluded around 17 rarely observed V segments, including chromosome 9 orphons, because counts were too low. Some IMGT-functional V segments, including TRBV6-2 and TRBV6-3, could not be distinguished by the 87-base-pair reads and were therefore excluded. In vitro tests confirmed that three of the cytomegalovirus-associated TCR beta chains recognize cytomegalovirus antigens. The classifier was reported to diagnose cytomegalovirus status with high specificity and sensitivity in both the original and validation cohorts. A later genetic analysis associated a missense DCLRE1C variant with V-gene and J-gene trimming of TCR beta chains, and an independent cohort replicated the association. In a later analysis, 16,951 TCR beta sequences were associated with specific HLA alleles at a false discovery rate of 0.05. A group of highly shared sequence variants was considered likely to be a technical artifact of the sequencing pipeline. This cohort had only TCR beta chains sequenced, and the lack of alpha or paired-chain data limited which features could be detected. A later analysis found that most CMV-associated TCR beta chains appeared HLA-restricted, with HLA associations seemingly driven largely by CMV exposure. Presence/absence analyses assumed roughly uniform sequencing depth across donors, an assumption that may not hold. A total of some 180 TCR beta chains were listed by the study as associated with cytomegalovirus. A further reported finding was that TCR beta sequences accurately predicted the HLA-A and HLA-B alleles for most subjects in the first cohort.

The cohort was made up of 650 to 700 healthy bone marrow donors. At the time of sampling, every cohort member was nominally healthy, though immune exposures that went unrecorded were likely present. The donor tested CMV seronegative and was one of the 352 seronegative cohort members. A peripheral blood sample was provided by each donor, and peripheral blood mononuclear cells were used for TCR beta sequencing. Genomic DNA was extracted from the blood cell samples with the Qiagen DNeasy Blood Extraction Kit. The specimen was PBMCs. This sequence was found in a male donor in good health and CMV-seronegative. In this chain, TRBV2 is recombined with TRBJ2-1, with no D gene named confidently. The CDR3 region has the sequence CASSLVPYNEQFF. The nucleotide sequence is TGTGCCAGCAGTCTAGTACCCTACAATGAGCAGTTCTTC.